Sequencing of this TCR delta chain was carried out in a study of γδ T cells in repeated Plasmodium falciparum infection. Sequencing covered both gamma and delta TCR chains per sample. TCRdb reanalyzed the multiplex PCR reads using CATT. The data contain tens of thousands of delta-chain clones, over 0.75% of them singletons. With regard to this clone: Translating this DNA gives a protein that differs at residue 13 from the TCRdb one, which belongs to a much larger clone; a read error is likely, and the protein shown is this translation.

The TCR sequence derives from a pool of human donors (malaria-infected and uninfected, not separated). Source material: gamma-delta T cells from blood.

CDR3 loop: CALGELPRLGLLSYLKLIF. The CDR3 DNA is TGTGCTCTTGGGGAACTGCCGAGGCTGGGGTTACTAAGCTACCTGAAACTCATCTTT. The chain employs TRDV1 and TRDJ1, with D possibly TRDD3 on 6 matching bases. With 0 bases removed from V and 8 bases from J, the gap between germline ends came to 28 bases. The CDR3 runs to 19 residues. Per germline, CDR1 TSWWSYY and CDR2 QGS.